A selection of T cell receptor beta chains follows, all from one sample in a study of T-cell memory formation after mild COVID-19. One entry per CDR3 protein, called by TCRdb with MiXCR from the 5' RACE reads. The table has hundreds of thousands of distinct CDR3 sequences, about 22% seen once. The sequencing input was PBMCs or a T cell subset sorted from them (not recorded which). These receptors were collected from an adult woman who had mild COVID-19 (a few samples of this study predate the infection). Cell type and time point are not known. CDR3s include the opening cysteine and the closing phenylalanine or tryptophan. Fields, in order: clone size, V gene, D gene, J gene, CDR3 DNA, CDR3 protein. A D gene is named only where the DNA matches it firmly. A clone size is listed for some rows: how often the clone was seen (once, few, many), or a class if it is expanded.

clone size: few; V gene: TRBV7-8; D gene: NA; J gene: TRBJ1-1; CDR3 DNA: TGTGCCAGCAGCTTAGTGGGACTTATTAACACTGAAGCTTTCTTT; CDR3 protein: CASSLVGLINTEAFF
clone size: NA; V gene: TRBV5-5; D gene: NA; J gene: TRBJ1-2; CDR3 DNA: TGTGCCAGCAGCTTGGTGTCAGGGGTGACTGGCTACACCTTC; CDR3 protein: CASSLVSGVTGYTF
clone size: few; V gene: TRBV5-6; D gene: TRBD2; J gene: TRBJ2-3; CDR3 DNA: TGTGCCAGCAGCTTGATGGTAGCGGGGCTCACAGATACGCAGTATTTT; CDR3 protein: CASSLMVAGLTDTQYF
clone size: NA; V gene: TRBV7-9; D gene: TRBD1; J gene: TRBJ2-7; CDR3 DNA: TGTGCCAGCAGGAAGACACCGGGACAGGGGGTAGACGAGCAGTACTTC; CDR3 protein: CASRKTPGQGVDEQYF
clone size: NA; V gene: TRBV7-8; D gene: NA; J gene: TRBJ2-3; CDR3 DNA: TGTGCCAGCAGCTTATGGGGAAAAGATACGCAGTATTTT; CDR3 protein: CASSLWGKDTQYF
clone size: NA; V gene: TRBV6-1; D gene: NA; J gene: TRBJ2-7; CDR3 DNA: TGTGCCAGCAGGGACACTTCCTACGAGCAGTACTTC; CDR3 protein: CASRDTSYEQYF
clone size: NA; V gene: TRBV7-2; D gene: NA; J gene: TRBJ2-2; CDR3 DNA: TGTGCCAGCAGCTTACTAGGGGTAGGGAACGCCGGGGAGCTGTTTTTT; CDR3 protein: CASSLLGVGNAGELFF
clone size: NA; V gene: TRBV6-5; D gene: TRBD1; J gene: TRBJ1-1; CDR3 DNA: TGTGCCAGCAGTTACAGGGGGCTGGTAGAAGCTTTCTTT; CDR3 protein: CASSYRGLVEAFF
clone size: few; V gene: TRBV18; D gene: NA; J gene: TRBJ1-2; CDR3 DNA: TGTGCCAGCTCACCGCCAGGGAGTTTCCTTAGGGCTAACTATGGCTACACCTTC; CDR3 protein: CASSPPGSFLRANYGYTF
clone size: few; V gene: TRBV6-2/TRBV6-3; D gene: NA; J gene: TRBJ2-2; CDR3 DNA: TGTGCCAGCAGTTCAAGCAGGGTAACGAACACCGGGGAGCTGTTTTTT; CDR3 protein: CASSSSRVTNTGELFF
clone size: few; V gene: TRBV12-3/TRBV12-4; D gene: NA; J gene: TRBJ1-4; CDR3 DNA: TGTGCCAGCAGTCTGAGAAACTTGGGGGAAAAACTGTTTTTT; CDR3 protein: CASSLRNLGEKLFF
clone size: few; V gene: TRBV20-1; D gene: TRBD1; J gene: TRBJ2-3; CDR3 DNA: TGCAGTGCTAGCGGGGACGGACAGGCTAGCACAGATACGCAGTATTTT; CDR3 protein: CSASGDGQASTDTQYF
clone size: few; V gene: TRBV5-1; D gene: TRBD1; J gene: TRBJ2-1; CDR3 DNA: TGCGCCAGCTATTCACAACCGACAGGGAACTACAATGAGCAGTTCTTC; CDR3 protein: CASYSQPTGNYNEQFF
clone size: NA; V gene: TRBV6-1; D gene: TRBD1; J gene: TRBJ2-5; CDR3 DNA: TGTGCCAGCAGGCTGGACAGGCCATGGTACCAAGAGACCCAGTACTTC; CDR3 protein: CASRLDRPWYQETQYF
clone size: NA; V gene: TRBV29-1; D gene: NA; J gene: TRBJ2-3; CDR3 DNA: TGCAGCGTTGATTTCTCCCAAACCGAGACAGATACGCAGTATTTT; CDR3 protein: CSVDFSQTETDTQYF
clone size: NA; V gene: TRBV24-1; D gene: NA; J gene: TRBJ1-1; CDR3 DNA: TGTGCCACCAGTTCTGGGCGTTTCGAGTTCCAGGGTGGACCCTCGGGAACTGAAGCTTTCTTT; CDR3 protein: CATSSGRFEFQGGPSGTEAFF
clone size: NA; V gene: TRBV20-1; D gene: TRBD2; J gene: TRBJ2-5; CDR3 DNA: TGTGGCGGAGGGCGGGGGTTCGGGGAGACCCAGTACTTC; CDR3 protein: CGGGRGFGETQYF
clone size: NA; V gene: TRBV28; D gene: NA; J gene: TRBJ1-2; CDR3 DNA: TGTGCCAGCAGTTTATCCCCCCAGGGCTACACCTTC; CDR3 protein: CASSLSPQGYTF
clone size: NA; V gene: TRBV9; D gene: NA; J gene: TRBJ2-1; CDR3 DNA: TGTGCCAGCAGCGGAACAGACGGCTCTTGGCAGTTCTTC; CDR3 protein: CASSGTDGSWQFF
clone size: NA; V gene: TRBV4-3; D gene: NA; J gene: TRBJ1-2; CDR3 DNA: TGCGCCAGCAGCCATGAAGCAGGAAACTATGGCTACACCTTC; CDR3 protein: CASSHEAGNYGYTF
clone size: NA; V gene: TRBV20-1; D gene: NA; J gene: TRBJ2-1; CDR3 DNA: TGCAGTGCTAGCGGGCTAGCCAATGAGCAGTTCTTC; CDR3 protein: CSASGLANEQFF
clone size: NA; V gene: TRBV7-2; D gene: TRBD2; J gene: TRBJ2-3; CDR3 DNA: TGTGCCAGCAGCTTAAATGCGGGAGCAGATACGCAGTATTTT; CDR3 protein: CASSLNAGADTQYF
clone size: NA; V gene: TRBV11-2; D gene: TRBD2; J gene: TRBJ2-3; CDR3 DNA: TGTGCCAGCAGCTTTCAAGGACTAGCGGTAGGATCTACGCAGTATTTT; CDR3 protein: CASSFQGLAVGSTQYF
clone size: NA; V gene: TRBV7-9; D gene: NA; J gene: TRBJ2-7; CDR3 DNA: TGTGCCAGCAGCTTCCAGGTCTCCGAGCAGTACTTC; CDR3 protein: CASSFQVSEQYF
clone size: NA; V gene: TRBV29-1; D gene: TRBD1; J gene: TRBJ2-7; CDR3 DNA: TGCAGCGTTGAACGACAGGGGTTGAACTACGAGCAGTACTTC; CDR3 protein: CSVERQGLNYEQYF
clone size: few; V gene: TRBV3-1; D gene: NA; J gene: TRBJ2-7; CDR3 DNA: TGTGCCAGCAGCCAATCGGTAGGGTGGTCCTACGAGCAGTACTTC; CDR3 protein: CASSQSVGWSYEQYF
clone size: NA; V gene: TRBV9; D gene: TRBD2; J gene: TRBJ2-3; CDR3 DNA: TGTGCCAGCAGCGCTAGCGGGGGGGCCGGCACAGATACGCAGTATTTT; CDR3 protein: CASSASGGAGTDTQYF
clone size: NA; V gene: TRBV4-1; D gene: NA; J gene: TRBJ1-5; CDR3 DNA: TGCGCCAGCAGCCAAGACCCCGGTTGGGGCCAGGGGCATCAGCCCCAGCATTTT; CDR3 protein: CASSQDPGWGQGHQPQHF
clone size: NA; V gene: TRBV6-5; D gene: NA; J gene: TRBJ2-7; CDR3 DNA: TGTGCCAGCAGCCGAGGACCCTACTACGAGCAGTACTTC; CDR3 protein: CASSRGPYYEQYF
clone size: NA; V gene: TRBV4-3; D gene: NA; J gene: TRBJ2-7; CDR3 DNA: TGCGCCAGCAGCCAAGATTGGGCCTACGGCGAGCAGTACTTC; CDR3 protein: CASSQDWAYGEQYF
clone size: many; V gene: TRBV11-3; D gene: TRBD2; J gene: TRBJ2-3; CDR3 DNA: TGTGCCAGCAGCTTACGGGGACTAGCGGGAATTCGTACAGATACGCAGTATTTT; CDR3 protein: CASSLRGLAGIRTDTQYF
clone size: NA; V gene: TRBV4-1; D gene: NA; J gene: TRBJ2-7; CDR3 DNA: TGCGCCAGCAGTACGTTACCTGACAGGAACTACGAGCAGTACTTC; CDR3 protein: CASSTLPDRNYEQYF
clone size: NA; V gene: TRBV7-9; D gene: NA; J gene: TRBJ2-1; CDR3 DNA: TGTGCCAGCAGCCACACAGACTTAATTGAGACTAACAATGAGCAGTTCTTC; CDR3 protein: CASSHTDLIETNNEQFF
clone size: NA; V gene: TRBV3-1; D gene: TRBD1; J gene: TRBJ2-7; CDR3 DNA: TGTGCCAGCAGCAGACGGGACAGGGGCTCCTACGAGCAGTACTTC; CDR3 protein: CASSRRDRGSYEQYF
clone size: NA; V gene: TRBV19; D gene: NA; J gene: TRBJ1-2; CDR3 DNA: TGTGCCAGTAGGACTGCCGACAGTTTATATGGCTACACCTTC; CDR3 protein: CASRTADSLYGYTF
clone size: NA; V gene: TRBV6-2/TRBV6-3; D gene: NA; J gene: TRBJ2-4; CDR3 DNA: TGTGCCAGCAGTTACTCCGGTAAAGCCAAAAACATTCAGTACTTC; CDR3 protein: CASSYSGKAKNIQYF
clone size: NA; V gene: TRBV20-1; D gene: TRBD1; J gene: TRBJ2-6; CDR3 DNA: TGCAGTGCTCCTGACAGGGCAAGGGCCAACGTCCTGACTTTC; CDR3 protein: CSAPDRARANVLTF
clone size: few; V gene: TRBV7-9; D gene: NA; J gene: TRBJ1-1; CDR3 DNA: TGTGCCAGCAGCCTTCCGTCAGGGGCGGGCACTGAAGCTTTCTTT; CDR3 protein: CASSLPSGAGTEAFF
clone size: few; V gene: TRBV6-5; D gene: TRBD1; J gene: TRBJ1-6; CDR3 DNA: TGTGCCAGCAATATGGGACAGTATAATTCACCCCTCCACTTT; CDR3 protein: CASNMGQYNSPLHF
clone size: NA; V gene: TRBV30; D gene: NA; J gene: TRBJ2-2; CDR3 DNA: TGTGCCTGGAGTACAGGGTTCACCGGGGAGCTGTTTTTT; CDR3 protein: CAWSTGFTGELFF
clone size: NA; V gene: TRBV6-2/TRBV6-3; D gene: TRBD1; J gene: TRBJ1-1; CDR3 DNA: TGTGCCAGCAGTTACTCCGAGCTGAACTACAGGGGGGTAGCTGAAGCTTTCTTT; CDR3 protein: CASSYSELNYRGVAEAFF
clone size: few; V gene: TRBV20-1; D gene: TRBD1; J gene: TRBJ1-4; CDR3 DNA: TGCAGTGCTAGTGGGGACAGGGTAGGAAAACTGTTTTTT; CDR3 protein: CSASGDRVGKLFF
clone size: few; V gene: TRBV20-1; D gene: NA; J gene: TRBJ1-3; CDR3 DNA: TGCAGTGCTACCCCCATACGACTAAGAAACACCATATATTTT; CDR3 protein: CSATPIRLRNTIYF
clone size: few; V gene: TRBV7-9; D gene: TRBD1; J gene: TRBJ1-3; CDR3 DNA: TGTGCCAGCAGCTTACCGGGACAGTCCGTAAACACCATATATTTT; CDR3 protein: CASSLPGQSVNTIYF
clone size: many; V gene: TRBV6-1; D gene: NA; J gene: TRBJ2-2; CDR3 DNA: TGTGCCAGCAGTGAAGCTGGAGGATTCGAGACCGGGGAGCTGTTTTTT; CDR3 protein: CASSEAGGFETGELFF
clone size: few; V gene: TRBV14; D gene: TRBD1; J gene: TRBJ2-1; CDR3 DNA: TGTGCCAGCTCCGGGACAGGGTACGGTCAGGGCTTAAGGCCCTACAATGAGCAGTTCTTC; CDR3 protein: CASSGTGYGQGLRPYNEQFF
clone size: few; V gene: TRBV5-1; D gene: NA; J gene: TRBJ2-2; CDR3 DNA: TGCGCCAGCAGCTTGCGGGGACTTTGGGGGGTCACCGGGGAGCTGTTTTTT; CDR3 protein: CASSLRGLWGVTGELFF
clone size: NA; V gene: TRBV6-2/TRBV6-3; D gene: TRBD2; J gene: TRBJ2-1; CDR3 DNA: TGTGCCATCCAGGGACTAGCGGGAGGGGGGAACTCCTACAATGAGCAGTTCTTC; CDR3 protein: CAIQGLAGGGNSYNEQFF
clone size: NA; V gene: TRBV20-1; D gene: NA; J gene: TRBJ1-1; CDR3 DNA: TGCAGTGCCGACAGGCAGACCACTGAAGCTTTCTTT; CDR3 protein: CSADRQTTEAFF
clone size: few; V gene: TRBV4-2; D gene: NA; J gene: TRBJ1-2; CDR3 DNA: TGTGCCAGCAGCCAAGAGCCCCGGACGAGAGTCAACGACGGCTACACCTTC; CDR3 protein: CASSQEPRTRVNDGYTF
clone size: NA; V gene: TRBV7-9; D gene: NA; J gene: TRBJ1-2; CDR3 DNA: TGTGCCAGCAGCTGGGCAAGTAGTGGATCCTATGGCTACACCTTC; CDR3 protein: CASSWASSGSYGYTF
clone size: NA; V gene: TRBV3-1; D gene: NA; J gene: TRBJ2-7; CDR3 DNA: TGTGCCAGCAGCCAATCCGACCGAGGAAAAAACTACGAGCAGTACTTC; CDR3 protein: CASSQSDRGKNYEQYF
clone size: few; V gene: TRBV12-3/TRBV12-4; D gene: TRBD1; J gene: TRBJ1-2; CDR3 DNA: TGTGCCAGCAGGGACCGAGGGGGCCCATATGGCTACACCTTC; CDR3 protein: CASRDRGGPYGYTF
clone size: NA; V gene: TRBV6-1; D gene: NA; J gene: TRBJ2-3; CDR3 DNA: TGTGCCAGCAGCGCCAACAGACGACACCCAGCCGGACAAGATACGCAGTATTTT; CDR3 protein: CASSANRRHPAGQDTQYF
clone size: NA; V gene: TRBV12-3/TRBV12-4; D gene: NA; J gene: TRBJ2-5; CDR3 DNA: TGTGCCAGCAGTCCATTAGAGAGGGGGAGTGTCGAAGAGACCCAGTACTTC; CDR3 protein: CASSPLERGSVEETQYF
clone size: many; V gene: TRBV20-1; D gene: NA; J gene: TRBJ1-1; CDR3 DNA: TGCAGTGCTAGAGATAAGGGGAGTAACACTGAAGCTTTCTTT; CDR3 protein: CSARDKGSNTEAFF